The following is a TCR beta chain sequence with its context. The antigen remains unidentified. This sample is drawn from a study of beta chain features in type 1 diabetes. The study, taken as a whole, reports: In every one of the four CD4+ subsets, TCRB CDR3s were moderately but significantly shorter in Type 1 diabetes patients. Relative to healthy donors, patients appeared to have naive, central memory and Treg TCRB repertoires that were more similar.

cDNA synthesis used the whole RNA isolate, giving expressed TCRB sequences. Using immunoSEQ multiplex PCR, the repertoire was profiled, and TCRdb retains in-frame clones only, with some absent. The table records some 350,000 clones, around 10% of them present only once. V lost 6 bases, J lost 4 bases, and 15 bases lay in between. Germline CDR1 is SEHNR and CDR2 is FQNEAQ (reference sequence). The CDR3 sequence is 15 residues long. It was via CD45RO/CCR7/CD25/CD127/CD95/CD27 that CD4+ naive, central memory, regulatory and stem cell-like memory cells were sorted. Sorting gave populations that all exceeded 95% purity.

This rearrangement joins TRBV7-9 to TRBJ1-4; weak D call: TRBD1 (5 bases). This TCR derives from a young man with type 1 diabetes. The sample was central memory CD4+ T cells from blood. The CDR3: CASRSTGTVNEKLFF. In DNA, the CDR3 is TGTGCCAGCAGATCAACCGGGACGGTTAATGAAAAACTGTTTTTT.